This TCR beta chain was identified during a study of cytomegalovirus exposure and HLA in healthy donors. In the PCR, 60 Vbeta and 13 Jbeta primers were used. Original analysis: A follow-up analysis tallied tens of millions of unique TCR beta chains, approximately 10 million shared. Sequenced by immunoSEQ multiplex PCR; TCRdb stores in-frame clones only, minus some. The D gene and trimming were derived from the DNA, and the V and J assignments and clone size from that table. The sample lists over 150,000 clones; around 68% were seen once. Overall study results and limits: Earlier analysis looked at TCR beta V segments, and most were productive about 90% or about 30% of the time.

A note on this clone: Its specificity is unknown.

Trimming removed 8 bases at V and 1 base at J, with 13 bases between. The CDR3 runs 14 residues. Looked up from germline, CDR1 is SNHLY and CDR2 is FYNNEI. The chain links TRBV2 to TRBJ2-3; maybe TRBD1 (6 bases). Sequenced: PBMCs. The receptor was derived from a man in his forties or fifties in good health and CMV-seronegative. CDR3 residues: CASARQAGTDTQYF. The CDR3 region has the DNA TGTGCCAGCGCTAGACAGGCGGGCACAGATACGCAGTATTTT.